This T cell receptor beta chain was documented in a study of blood T cell repertoires in COVID-19. Study background: Italy, Spain and the United States were the sources of the convalescent and acute COVID-19 samples. T cells, B-cell-depleted T cells, or PBMCs provided the cDNA or gDNA that served as material.

The V gene lost 2 bases and the J gene lost 6 bases, with 10 bases spanning the gap. This CDR3 is 12 amino acids long. Looked up from germline, CDR1 is GTSNPN and CDR2 is SVGIG (reference sequence). Authors' processing steps: From reference gene primer amplification, estimates of nucleated cell counts were derived. Clones were read by immunoSEQ multiplex PCR, and TCRdb kept only the in-frame ones, dropping some. V and J calls and clone size are as listed in that table; D and trimming were resolved from the DNA. The data show a few hundred thousand clones, with 85% to 90% seen just once and less than 1.5% held by the top ten.

The V gene is TRBV30, the J gene TRBJ1-1; no clear D gene. The clonotype was recovered from a man younger than 45 who had recovered from COVID-19. Sequenced material: PBMCs or T cells enriched from blood (not recorded which). This CDR3 reads CAWSSSRPEAFF. The CDR3, as DNA: TGTGCCTGGAGTTCGTCCCGTCCTGAAGCTTTCTTT.